This entry lists 10 T cell receptor beta chains sequenced from one sample in a study of identical twins. TCRdb reanalysed the 5' RACE reads using MiXCR and keeps one entry per CDR3 protein. The table records a few hundred thousand distinct CDR3 sequences, roughly 15% of them present only once. This same sample was also taken into another study, of yellow fever vaccine responses in identical twins.

The sample taken for sequencing was CD4+ T cells sorted from blood. These TCRs come from a woman aged 18-30 years in good health.

The V gene is TRBV6-5, the J gene TRBJ2-1, with a tentative D call TRBD1 (6 bases). CDR3 size: 14 residues. Trimming removed 0 bases from V and 7 bases from J, with 10 bases in between. Germline-derived CDR1 and CDR2 are MNHEY and SVGAGI. CDR3 sequence (DNA): TGTGCCAGCAGTTACTCGGGGGCTGCGAATGAGCAGTTCTTC. Translating it yields CASSYSGAANEQFF.

The chain recombines TRBV10-3 with TRBJ2-5, with 8 bases matching TRBD2. The CDR3 is 12 residues long. CDR1 and CDR2 (germline): ENHRY, SYGVKD. J lost 5 bases, V lost 5 bases, and 1 base had no gene match. CDR3 nucleotide sequence: TGTGCCATCAGTCCTAGCGGGGAGACCCAGTACTTC. This sequence encodes CAISPSGETQYF.

This clonotype was found a few times. The chain combines TRBV13 with TRBJ2-1; 11 bases are a match to TRBD2. With 6 bases clipped from V and 5 bases from J, the junction kept 3 bases outside the gene matches. Germline lookup yields CDR1 PRHDT and CDR2 FYEKMQ (reference sequence). The CDR3 is 14 amino acids. The CDR3: CASRTSGTNNEQFF. Here the CDR3 DNA reads TGTGCCAGCAGGACTAGCGGGACAAACAATGAGCAGTTCTTC. The full variable domain, completed using reference TRBV13 and TRBJ2-1, is AAGVIQSPRHLIKEKRETATLKCYPIPRHDTVYWYQQGPGQDPQFLISFYEKMQSDKGSIPDRFSAQQFSDYHSELNMSSLELGDSALYFCASRTSGTNNEQFFGPGTRLTVL.

The chain is built from TRBV5-1 and TRBJ2-3, with a possible D match to TRBD2 (7 bases). Germline CDR1 SGHRS, CDR2 YFSETQ. The CDR3 is made up of 16 amino acids. Trimming cost V 4 bases and J 2 bases, with 17 bases left between them. Here the CDR3 reads CASSPLGGALTDTQYF. As DNA, the CDR3 is TGCGCCAGCAGCCCACTGGGGGGGGCCCTCACAGATACGCAGTATTTT. The full variable domain, its missing parts supplied by reference TRBV5-1 and TRBJ2-3, is KAGVTQTPRYLIKTRGQQVTLSCSPISGHRSVSWYQQTPGQGLQFLFEYFSETQRNKGNFPGRFSGRQFSNSRSEMNVSTLELGDSALYLCASSPLGGALTDTQYFGPGTRLTVL.

This sequence joins TRBV11-2 and TRBJ2-2; possible D gene TRBD1, 5 bases. V lost 6 bases and J 5 bases, leaving 16 bases between the germline ends. The germline gives CDR1 SGHAT, CDR2 FQNNGV. CDR3 size: 15 residues. The CDR3 here is CASRVSDTGTGELFF. The DNA of the CDR3 is TGTGCCAGCAGAGTATCGGACACGGGTACCGGGGAGCTGTTTTTT.

This clonotype was observed a handful of times. This chain connects TRBV12-3 or TRBV12-4 to TRBJ2-1; 11 bases are shared with TRBD2. The CDR3 covers 16 residues. J lost 5 bases, V lost 5 bases, and 8 bases had no gene match. The CDR3 DNA reads as TGTGCCAGCAGTCCAACCGGGACTAGCGGTAACAATGAGCAGTTCTTC. As protein: CASSPTGTSGNNEQFF.

This clonotype was recorded once. V usage is TRBV27 and J usage is TRBJ2-1; D remains unclear. Trimming removed 4 bases at V and 6 bases at J, with 19 bases between. CDR3 length: 16 residues. Germline assignment: CDR1 MNHEY and CDR2 SMNVEV (reference sequence). Here the CDR3 reads CASSWRLPRSGNEQFF. As DNA, the CDR3 is TGTGCCAGCAGTTGGCGTCTCCCAAGGTCGGGCAATGAGCAGTTCTTC.

This clonotype was counted a few times. The CDR3 DNA reads TGCGCCAGCAGCCGGCCCCGGACTAGCGGGAGATATGAGAGCACAGATACGCAGTATTTT. Translated: CASSRPRTSGRYESTDTQYF. The chain has TRBV5-1 and TRBJ2-3; 13 bases line up with TRBD2. The junction had 14 bases not matched to a gene; V was cut back by 4 bases and J by 0 bases. The CDR3 contains 20 residues. Germline V CDR1 and CDR2: SGHRS, YFSETQ.

In this sample, this clonotype turned up a few times. The chain combines TRBV18 with TRBJ2-7; D gene ambiguous. Germline loops: CDR1 KGHSH, CDR2 LQKENI. V dropped 2 bases and J dropped 2 bases, with 7 bases sitting between them. This CDR3 is 13 amino acids long. CDR3 bases: TGTGCCAGCTCACCAGTAGGGCCCTACGAGCAGTACGTC. As protein: CASSPVGPYEQYV.

The chain has TRBV18 and TRBJ1-4; D is perhaps TRBD1 (5 bases). V lost 4 bases and J 5 bases, leaving 20 bases between the germline ends. CDR3 length: 17 amino acids. Germline V gene data show CDR1 as KGHSH and CDR2 as LQKENI. The CDR3 spells CASSLGPLQGLNEKLFF. The CDR3 DNA sequence: TGTGCCAGCTCACTTGGACCCCTGCAGGGTCTGAATGAAAAACTGTTTTTT.